This is a list of T cell receptor beta chains from one sample in a study of shared clonotypes between healthy human individuals. This table comes from immunoSEQ multiplex PCR, and its TCRdb copy is limited to in-frame clones, with some not included. The data show about 700,000 clones, under 80% seen once. Sequencing was carried out using memory CD4+ T cells sorted from blood. The receptors derive from a woman aged 25 to 45 in good health. Both conserved end residues are trimmed from each CDR3.

v_gene: TRBV6-5; CDR3aa: ASTHGHDASEAF
v_gene: TRBV19; CDR3aa: ASSVGLADLGADTQY
v_gene: TRBV27; CDR3aa: ASSPSDRIATEAF
v_gene: TRBV5-1; CDR3aa: ASSLGQGAAF
v_gene: TRBV5-1; CDR3aa: ASSLGEWTDTQY
v_gene: TRBV2; CDR3aa: ASSVTGNRETQY
v_gene: TRBV27; CDR3aa: ASSSSGRSYNEQF
v_gene: TRBV28; CDR3aa: ASSLGGSRYEQY
v_gene: TRBV7-3; CDR3aa: ASSLSQGEETQY
v_gene: TRBV14; CDR3aa: ASSQFSGGFYEQY
v_gene: TRBV7-9; CDR3aa: ASSLAGEVYEQY
v_gene: TRBV7-2; CDR3aa: ASSFAGNYGYT
v_gene: TRBV7-8; CDR3aa: ASSSVGRTATNEKLF
v_gene: TRBV7-9; CDR3aa: ASSTTGDYGYT
v_gene: TRBV6-5; CDR3aa: ASSWDSSSYNEQF
v_gene: TRBV28; CDR3aa: ASSPTRQDQG
v_gene: TRBV21-1; CDR3aa: ASSGDRPNEKLF
v_gene: TRBV5-1; CDR3aa: ASSLNAGSTDTQY
v_gene: TRBV6-6; CDR3aa: ASSQGTGAMNTEAF
v_gene: TRBV7-9; CDR3aa: ASSSGQGMEKLF
v_gene: TRBV5-6; CDR3aa: ASSRRYHEQY
v_gene: TRBV7-2; CDR3aa: ASSLVGQEPQH
v_gene: TRBV19; CDR3aa: ASSVTGTPVEKLF